Listed below are T cell receptor beta chains from one sample, sequenced in a study of T cells after posttransplantation cyclophosphamide. Sequencing was performed with immunoSEQ multiplex PCR; in TCRdb, only in-frame clones are kept and a portion is missing. The sample includes some 40,000 clones, none of them occurring once. The sample was PBMCs. These receptors were obtained from a man aged 25-40 years in good health and a related stem cell transplant donor. Each CDR3 is given with its conserved first and last residue. D genes are given only for firm matches. Where a row states a size, it is once, few, many or the class of an expanded clone; other rows omit it.

j_gene	d_gene	v_gene	abundance	CDR3nt	CDR3aa
TRBJ1-3	-	TRBV2	many	TGTGCCAGCAGTGATGGACAGTTCTCTGGAAACACCATATATTTT	CASSDGQFSGNTIYF
TRBJ2-3	TRBD1	TRBV24-1	many	TGTGCCACCAGTGATACCCGACAGGGGAGCGCAGATACGCAGTATTTT	CATSDTRQGSADTQYF
TRBJ2-2	-	TRBV6-2/TRBV6-3	many	TGTGCCAGCAACGTGGACACGAACACCGGGGAGCTGTTTTTT	CASNVDTNTGELFF
TRBJ1-6	TRBD1	TRBV5-1	many	TGCGCCAGCAGCTCCGGGACAGGAGTCAATTCACCCCTCCACTTT	CASSSGTGVNSPLHF
TRBJ2-1	-	TRBV7-9	many	TGTGCCAGCAGTCGAGCGGGACAGTTAGGCAATGAGCAGTTCTTC	CASSRAGQLGNEQFF
TRBJ1-2	-	TRBV12-3/TRBV12-4	many	TGTGCCAGCAGTTTGGGGGGACCCCACTATGGCTACACCTTC	CASSLGGPHYGYTF
TRBJ1-4	-	TRBV10-3	many	TGTGCCATCAGTGGACGGGCAACTAATGAAAAACTGTTTTTT	CAISGRATNEKLFF
TRBJ1-5	TRBD1	TRBV15	many	TGTGCCACCAGCAGACGGACAGGGAACAATCAGCCCCAGCATTTT	CATSRRTGNNQPQHF
TRBJ2-7	-	TRBV6-2/TRBV6-3	many	TGTGCCAGCAGTTACTCGGACAGCTCCTACGAGCAGTACTTC	CASSYSDSSYEQYF
TRBJ2-7	TRBD1	TRBV7-7	many	TGTGCTAGCAGCACCGGACCAGGGGGCGAGCAGTACTTC	CASSTGPGGEQYF
TRBJ1-3	TRBD1	TRBV2	many	TGTGCCAGCAGATCCGGGACAGGGGGCAGAAACACCATATATTTT	CASRSGTGGRNTIYF
TRBJ2-1	TRBD2	TRBV4-3	many	TGCGCCAGCAGCCAAGCCGCAGCGGGGGGGCATGCGCAGTTCTTC	CASSQAAAGGHAQFF
TRBJ2-1	TRBD1	TRBV6-5	-	TGTGCCAGCAGTCCCGACAGGGGGTCGCATGAGCAGTTCTTC	CASSPDRGSHEQFF
TRBJ2-3	TRBD2	TRBV7-3	many	TGTGCCAGCAGCCAAAACGCCCCGGGACTAACAAGCACAGATACGCAGTATTTT	CASSQNAPGLTSTDTQYF
TRBJ2-7	TRBD2	TRBV19	many	TGTGCCAGTAGTCCCTTAGCGGGGGGGCGTCCCTACGAGCAGTACTTC	CASSPLAGGRPYEQYF
TRBJ1-6	-	TRBV6-2/TRBV6-3	many	TGTGCCAGCAGTTACGAGACAGAAAGTTCACCCCTCCACTTT	CASSYETESSPLHF
TRBJ2-3	-	TRBV5-1	many	TGCGCCAGCAGTTTACAGGGTAACCCAGATACGCAGTATTTT	CASSLQGNPDTQYF
TRBJ2-1	TRBD1	TRBV4-1	many	TGCACCAGCAGCCAGGACAGGGGGTCCATTAGCTCCTACAATGAGCAGTTCTTC	CTSSQDRGSISSYNEQFF
TRBJ2-1	-	TRBV5-4	many	TGTGCCAGCAGCTTGTTGAGGCTCTCCCATGAGCAGTTCTTC	CASSLLRLSHEQFF
TRBJ1-1	-	TRBV7-3	many	TGTGCCAGCAGTTCCCGGGGGGCGCGGGACACTGAAGCTTTCTTT	CASSSRGARDTEAFF